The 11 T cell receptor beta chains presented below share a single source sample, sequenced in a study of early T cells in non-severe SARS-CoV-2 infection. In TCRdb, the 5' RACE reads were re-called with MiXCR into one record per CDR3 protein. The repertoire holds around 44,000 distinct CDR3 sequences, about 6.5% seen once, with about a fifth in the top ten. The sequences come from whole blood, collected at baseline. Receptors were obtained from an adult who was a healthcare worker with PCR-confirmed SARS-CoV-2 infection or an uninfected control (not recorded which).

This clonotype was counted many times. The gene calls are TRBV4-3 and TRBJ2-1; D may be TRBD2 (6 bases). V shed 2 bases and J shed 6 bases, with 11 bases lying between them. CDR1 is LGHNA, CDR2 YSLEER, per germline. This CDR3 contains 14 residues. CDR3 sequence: CASSQRDGGNEQFF. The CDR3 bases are TGCGCCAGCAGCCAACGGGACGGGGGCAATGAGCAGTTCTTC.

CDR3 sequence: CASSFRGVGYGYTF. The CDR3 bases are TGTGCCAGCAGCTTCAGGGGCGTCGGCTATGGCTACACCTTC. The chain employs TRBV28 and TRBJ1-2; D is perhaps TRBD1 (6 bases). The germline V and J ends were trimmed by 6 bases and 4 bases, with 15 bases remaining between them. Per the germline V gene, CDR1 is MDHEN and CDR2 is SYDVKM. This CDR3 region has 14 residues.

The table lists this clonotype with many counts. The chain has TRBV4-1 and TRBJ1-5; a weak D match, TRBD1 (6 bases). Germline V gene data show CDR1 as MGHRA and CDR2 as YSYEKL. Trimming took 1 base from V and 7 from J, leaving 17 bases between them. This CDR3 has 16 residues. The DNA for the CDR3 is TGCGCCAGCAGCCAAGGCTTTCCCAGGGGTCCCCAGCCCCAGCATTTT. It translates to CASSQGFPRGPQPQHF.

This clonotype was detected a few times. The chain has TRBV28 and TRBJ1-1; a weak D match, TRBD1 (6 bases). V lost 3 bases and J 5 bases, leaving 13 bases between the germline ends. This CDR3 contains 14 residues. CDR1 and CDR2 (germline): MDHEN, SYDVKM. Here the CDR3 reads CASSFGGRVTEAFF. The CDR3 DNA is TGTGCCAGCAGTTTTGGGGGGCGGGTGACTGAAGCTTTCTTT.

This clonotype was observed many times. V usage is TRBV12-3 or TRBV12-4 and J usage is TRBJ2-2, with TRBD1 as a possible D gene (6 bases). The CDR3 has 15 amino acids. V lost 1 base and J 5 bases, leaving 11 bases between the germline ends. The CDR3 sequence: CASSLVQGQTGELFF. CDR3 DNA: TGTGCCAGCAGTTTAGTCCAGGGGCAGACCGGGGAGCTGTTTTTT.

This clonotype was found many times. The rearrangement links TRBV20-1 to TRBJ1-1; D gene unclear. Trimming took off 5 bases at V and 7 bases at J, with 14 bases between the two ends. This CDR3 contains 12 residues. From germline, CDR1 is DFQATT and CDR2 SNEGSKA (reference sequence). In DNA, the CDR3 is TGCAGTGCTCGGTCGGGTCGCGGTGAAGCTTTCTTT. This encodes CSARSGRGEAFF.

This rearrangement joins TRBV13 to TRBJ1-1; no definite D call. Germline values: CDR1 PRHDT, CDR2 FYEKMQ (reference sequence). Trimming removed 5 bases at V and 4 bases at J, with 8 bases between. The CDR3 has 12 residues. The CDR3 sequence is CASSPRLTEAFF. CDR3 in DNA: TGTGCCAGCAGCCCGCGCCTCACTGAAGCTTTCTTT. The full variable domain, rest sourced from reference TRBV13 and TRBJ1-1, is AAGVIQSPRHLIKEKRETATLKCYPIPRHDTVYWYQQGPGQDPQFLISFYEKMQSDKGSIPDRFSAQQFSDYHSELNMSSLELGDSALYFCASSPRLTEAFFGQGTRLTVV.

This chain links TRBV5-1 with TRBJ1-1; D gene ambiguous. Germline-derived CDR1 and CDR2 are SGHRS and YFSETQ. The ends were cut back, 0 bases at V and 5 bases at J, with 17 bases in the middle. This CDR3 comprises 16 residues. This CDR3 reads CASSLGIRQRPTEAFF. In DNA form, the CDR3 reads TGCGCCAGCAGCTTGGGCATTAGGCAAAGACCAACTGAAGCTTTCTTT.

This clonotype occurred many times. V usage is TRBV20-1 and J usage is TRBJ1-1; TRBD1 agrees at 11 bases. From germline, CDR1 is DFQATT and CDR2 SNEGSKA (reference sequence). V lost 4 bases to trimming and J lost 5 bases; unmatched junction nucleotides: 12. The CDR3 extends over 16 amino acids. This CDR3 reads CSAKVDRGTGGTEAFF. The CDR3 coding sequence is TGCAGTGCTAAGGTTGATAGGGGGACAGGGGGAACTGAAGCTTTCTTT.

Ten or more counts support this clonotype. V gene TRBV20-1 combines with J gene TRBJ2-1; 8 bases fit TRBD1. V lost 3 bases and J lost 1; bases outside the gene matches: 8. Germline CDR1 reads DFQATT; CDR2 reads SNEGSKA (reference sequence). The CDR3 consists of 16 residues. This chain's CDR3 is CSARPSDRDSYNEQFF. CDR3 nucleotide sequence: TGCAGTGCTAGGCCCTCGGACAGGGATTCCTACAATGAGCAGTTCTTC.

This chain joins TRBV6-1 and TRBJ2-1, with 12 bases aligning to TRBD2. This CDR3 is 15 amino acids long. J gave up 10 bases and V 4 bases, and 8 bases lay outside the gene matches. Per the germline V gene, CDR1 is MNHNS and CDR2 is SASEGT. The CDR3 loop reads CASSATSGGYREQFF. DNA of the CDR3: TGTGCCAGCAGTGCGACTAGCGGGGGATACAGAGAGCAGTTCTTC.